This passage covers 24 T cell receptor beta chains from one sample sequenced in a study of T cells in Graves' hyperthyroidism and ophthalmopathy. RNA transcripts gave rise to amplified TCR beta CDR3 regions. When the TCR CDR3 underwent first-round RT-PCR, the HTBI primer set was used. TCRdb re-derived calls from the multiplex PCR reads in MiXCR, one entry per CDR3 protein. This table has a few hundred thousand distinct CDR3 sequences, roughly 18% appearing once. The sample taken for sequencing was blood. These receptor sequences come from a woman between 18 and 29 years old with Graves' ophthalmopathy.

This clonotype has just a few counts. V gene TRBV11-1 combines with J gene TRBJ2-3, with 9 positions matching TRBD1. The CDR3 covers 16 residues. CDR1 is SGHAT and CDR2 is FQDESV in the germline V gene (reference sequence). The V gene end was trimmed by 5 bases and the J gene end by 3 bases; junction bases not matched to a gene: 9. The CDR3 sequence is CASSPISGTGTDTQYF. The CDR3 DNA sequence: TGTGCCAGCAGCCCCATATCCGGGACAGGGACAGATACGCAGTATTTT.

In this sample, this clonotype turned up a few times. The rearrangement joins TRBV19 to TRBJ1-1; D call uncertain. The CDR3 has 14 residues. Germline assignment: CDR1 LNHDA and CDR2 SQIVND (reference sequence). Between the trimmed V and J ends, which lost 4 bases and 5 bases, there was a span of 14 bases. CDR3 sequence reads: CASSKEWGFTEAFF. The CDR3 DNA sequence: TGTGCCAGTAGTAAAGAGTGGGGATTTACTGAAGCTTTCTTT. Filled out from reference TRBV19 and TRBJ1-1, the complete variable domain reads DGGITQSPKYLFRKEGQNVTLSCEQNLNHDAMYWYRQDPGQGLRLIYYSQIVNDFQKGDIAEGYSVSREKKESFPLTVTSAQKNPTAFYLCASSKEWGFTEAFFGQGTRLTVV.

This clonotype was detected a few times. The chain recombines TRBV6-5 with TRBJ2-3; D is undetermined. Per germline, CDR1 MNHEY and CDR2 SVGAGI. Trimming took off 2 bases at V and 6 bases at J, with 6 bases between the two ends. The CDR3 consists of 12 residues. The CDR3 DNA is TGTGCCAGCAGTTACATCAGGGATACGCAGTATTTT. Translating gives CASSYIRDTQYF.

The chain links TRBV7-8 to TRBJ1-6; D gene uncertain. This CDR3 has 15 amino acids. The ends were cut back, 5 bases at V and 7 bases at J, with 15 bases in the middle. Germline CDR1 SGHVS, CDR2 FQNEAQ. The CDR3 here is CASSPIGLGNSPLHF. CDR3 bases: TGTGCCAGCAGCCCCATAGGGTTGGGAAATTCACCCCTCCACTTT.

This clonotype was counted at least ten times. The V call is TRBV6-2 or TRBV6-3, the J call TRBJ1-2; D gene uncertain. Germline values: CDR1 MNHEY, CDR2 SVGEGT. V lost 6 bases and J lost 6, with 5 bases in between. CDR3 size: 10 residues. CDR3 sequence: CASRQHGYTF. The CDR3 nucleotides read TGTGCCAGCAGACAACATGGCTACACCTTC.

This clonotype was picked up one time. The chain carries TRBV10-3 and TRBJ1-2; 9 bases match TRBD1. V gave up 10 bases and J gave up 8 bases; unmatched junction bases: 8. CDR1 and CDR2 (germline): ENHRY, SYGVKD. This CDR3 contains 12 residues. CDR3: CASKDRGFGYTF. In DNA form, the CDR3 reads TGTGCCAGCAAGGACAGGGGCTTCGGCTACACCTTC.

The rearrangement links TRBV5-6 to TRBJ2-3; D ambiguous. Germline loops: CDR1 SGHDT, CDR2 YYEEEE. This CDR3 region has 13 residues. Trimming removed 2 bases at V and 1 base at J, with 5 bases between. CDR3 protein: CASSFYRTDTQYF. The DNA for the CDR3 is TGTGCCAGCAGCTTCTACCGCACAGATACGCAGTATTTT.

The table lists this clonotype with many counts. This chain joins TRBV28 and TRBJ1-2, with D tentatively TRBD1 (5 bases). This CDR3 has 12 amino acids. The germline CDR1 and CDR2 sequences are MDHEN and SYDVKM. Deletions cut 5 bases from V and 6 bases from J, with 10 bases between. CDR3 sequence reads: CASSLTAHGYTF. The CDR3 DNA reads as TGTGCCAGCAGTCTGACAGCACATGGCTACACCTTC.

CDR3 sequence (DNA): TGTGCCAGCAGCATTCTAGCGGGAGAACAAGAGACCCAGTACTTC. The encoded protein is CASSILAGEQETQYF. This chain links TRBV7-9 with TRBJ2-5, with 10 bases that match TRBD2. CDR3 length: 15 amino acids. With 5 bases clipped from V and 2 bases from J, the junction kept 5 bases outside the gene matches. Germline CDR1 SEHNR, CDR2 FQNEAQ (reference sequence).

The sample holds many counts of this clonotype. The chain is built from TRBV28 and TRBJ1-5, with 7 bases fitting TRBD1. V lost 5 bases, J lost 0 bases, and 13 bases stayed unmatched. The CDR3 spans 18 residues. The germline V gene encodes CDR1 MDHEN and CDR2 SYDVKM. The CDR3, as DNA: TGTGCCAGCAGTCCGCTGTTTGGGACAGATTATAGCAATCAGCCCCAGCATTTT. Its translation: CASSPLFGTDYSNQPQHF.

At least ten counts were recorded for this clonotype. The chain joins TRBV5-6 to TRBJ2-3; D is possibly TRBD2 (7 bases). V dropped 2 bases and J dropped 5 bases, with 15 bases sitting between them. The CDR3 length is 15 residues. Germline lookup yields CDR1 SGHDT and CDR2 YYEEEE. The CDR3 region is CASSFGGGALDTQYF. The CDR3 DNA is TGTGCCAGCAGCTTTGGAGGGGGGGCCTTAGATACGCAGTATTTT.

This clonotype has a count of ten or more. This chain links TRBV5-8 with TRBJ2-3, with D possibly being TRBD2 (5 bases). CDR1 is SGHTS, CDR2 YDEGEE, per germline. This CDR3 has 15 residues. V lost 0 bases to trimming and J lost 1 base, with 9 bases between them. CDR3 bases: TGTGCCAGCAGCTTGGAAGGTAGCGGCACAGATACGCAGTATTTT. It is translated as CASSLEGSGTDTQYF.

There are a few counts of this clonotype. The rearrangement joins TRBV5-8 to TRBJ1-2; 9 bases fit TRBD1. The germline V gene encodes CDR1 SGHTS and CDR2 YDEGEE. The V segment lost 3 bases and the J segment 6 bases; nucleotides outside the gene matches: 12. The CDR3 runs 16 residues. CDR3 nucleotide sequence: TGTGCCAGCAGCTCCCGGGACAGGGTGCCAGGGCATGGCTACACCTTC. Amino acids: CASSSRDRVPGHGYTF. Full variable domain (missing parts from reference TRBV5-8 and TRBJ1-2): EAGVTQSPTHLIKTRGQQATLRCSPISGHTSVYWYQQALGLGLQFLLWYDEGEERNRGNFPPRFSGRQFPNYSSELNVNALELEDSALYLCASSSRDRVPGHGYTFGSGTRLTVV.

The chain employs TRBV29-1 and TRBJ2-1; D not resolved. Germline V gives CDR1 SQVTM, CDR2 ANQGSEA. The CDR3 runs 16 residues. V lost 5 bases and J 6 bases, leaving 23 bases between the germline ends. This CDR3 reads CSVKAWNGESGNEQFF. In DNA, the CDR3 is TGCAGCGTTAAGGCCTGGAACGGCGAATCAGGCAATGAGCAGTTCTTC.

The rearrangement joins TRBV6-2 or TRBV6-3 to TRBJ2-2; 8 positions agree with TRBD1. V shed 8 bases and J 0 bases; nucleotides not matched to a gene: 2. Germline V gene sequence: CDR1 MNHEY, CDR2 SVGEGT. This CDR3 comprises 14 residues. The CDR3 DNA sequence: TGTGCCAGCGCACAGGGGGCGAACACCGGGGAGCTGTTTTTT. Its translation: CASAQGANTGELFF.

This clonotype was seen a handful of times. This rearrangement joins TRBV5-1 to TRBJ1-1; no definite D call. Germline loops: CDR1 SGHRS, CDR2 YFSETQ. Trimming took 0 bases from V and 2 from J, leaving 8 bases between them. The CDR3 runs 14 residues. The CDR3 bases are TGCGCCAGCAGCTTGGAATCAATCAACACTGAAGCTTTCTTT. This codes for CASSLESINTEAFF.

The J gene is TRBJ2-7, the V gene TRBV29-1; 7 bases align to TRBD1. CDR1 is SQVTM, CDR2 ANQGSEA, per germline. The CDR3 is made up of 12 amino acids. J lost 4 bases, V lost 3 bases, and 3 bases had no gene match. CDR3 protein: CSVDGTEYEQYF. The CDR3 DNA reads TGCAGCGTTGATGGGACAGAGTACGAGCAGTACTTC.

The table lists this clonotype with many counts. The chain couples TRBV7-9 to TRBJ2-7, with D perhaps assigned TRBD1 or TRBD2 (5 bases each). The germline gives CDR1 SEHNR, CDR2 FQNEAQ (reference sequence). The CDR3 is made up of 12 amino acids. Between the trimmed V and J ends, which lost 5 bases and 3 bases, there was a span of 8 bases. CDR3 nucleotides: TGTGCCAGCAGCGGGGACGGCTACGAGCAGTACTTC. Encoded protein: CASSGDGYEQYF.

The rearrangement links TRBV29-1 to TRBJ2-3, with TRBD1 matching 8 bases. Trimming took 6 bases from V and 0 from J; bases not matched to a gene: 14. Per the germline V gene, CDR1 is SQVTM and CDR2 is ANQGSEA. The CDR3 is 17 amino acids. The CDR3 DNA sequence: TGCAGCGTCGACGGGACAGGAGATATCTATAGCACAGATACGCAGTATTTT. Translation gives CSVDGTGDIYSTDTQYF.

Comments on this clonotype: A single base separates this from a much larger clone, so it may be a read error. The J gene is TRBJ2-7, the V gene TRBV7-9; D may be TRBD2 (7 bases). Germline V gene data show CDR1 as SEHNR and CDR2 as FQNEAQ (reference sequence). V was pared by 8 bases and J by 0 bases, with 8 bases between. The CDR3 loop spans 12 amino acids. The CDR3 DNA follows: TGTGCCAGCGGGGGGGCCTCCTACGAGCAGTACTTC. Translating it yields CASGGASYEQYF. Based on the CDR3 plus reference TRBV7-9 and TRBJ2-7, the full variable domain is DTGVSQNPRHKITKRGQNVTFRCDPISEHNRLYWYRQTLGQGPEFLTYFQNEAQLEKSRLLSDRFSAERPKGSFSTLEIQRTEQGDSAMYLCASGGASYEQYFGPGTRLTVT.

In this sample, this clonotype turned up many times. The chain couples TRBV2 to TRBJ2-5, with no clear D. The CDR3 consists of 13 residues. Germline CDR1 and CDR2: SNHLY and FYNNEI. Trimming shortened V by 9 bases and J by 5 bases, and 16 bases separated the two germline ends. CDR3 bases: TGTGCCAGTCAACTGGGATCCCGTGAGACCCAGTACTTC. Its translation: CASQLGSRETQYF.

The chain recombines TRBV13 with TRBJ1-1; D might be TRBD1 (6 bases). The CDR3 spans 14 residues. Per the germline V gene, CDR1 is PRHDT and CDR2 is FYEKMQ (reference sequence). The ends were cut back, 0 bases at V and 4 bases at J, with 9 bases in the middle. CDR3 region: CASSLGRGGTEAFF. CDR3 coding DNA: TGTGCCAGCAGCTTAGGTAGGGGGGGCACTGAAGCTTTCTTT. The full variable domain, in which reference TRBV13 and TRBJ1-1 provide the parts outside the CDR3, is AAGVIQSPRHLIKEKRETATLKCYPIPRHDTVYWYQQGPGQDPQFLISFYEKMQSDKGSIPDRFSAQQFSDYHSELNMSSLELGDSALYFCASSLGRGGTEAFFGQGTRLTVV.

V and J are TRBV4-2 and TRBJ2-2; D possibly corresponds to TRBD2 (6 bases). V was trimmed by 1 base and J by 0 bases, leaving 15 bases between them. Germline assignment: CDR1 LGHNA and CDR2 YNFKEQ. The CDR3 has 18 amino acids. CDR3 DNA: TGTGCCAGCAGCCAAGGCTCTAGCGTGCACGCGAACACCGGGGAGCTGTTTTTT. Protein: CASSQGSSVHANTGELFF.

This clonotype has just a few counts. The gene calls are TRBV4-1 and TRBJ2-2, with D unclear. Per germline, CDR1 MGHRA and CDR2 YSYEKL. Trimming shortened V by 4 bases and J by 1 base, and 10 bases separated the two germline ends. The CDR3 loop spans 15 amino acids. The CDR3 loop is CASSPGPLNTGELFF. CDR3 nucleotides: TGCGCCAGCAGCCCTGGACCCTTGAACACCGGGGAGCTGTTTTTT.